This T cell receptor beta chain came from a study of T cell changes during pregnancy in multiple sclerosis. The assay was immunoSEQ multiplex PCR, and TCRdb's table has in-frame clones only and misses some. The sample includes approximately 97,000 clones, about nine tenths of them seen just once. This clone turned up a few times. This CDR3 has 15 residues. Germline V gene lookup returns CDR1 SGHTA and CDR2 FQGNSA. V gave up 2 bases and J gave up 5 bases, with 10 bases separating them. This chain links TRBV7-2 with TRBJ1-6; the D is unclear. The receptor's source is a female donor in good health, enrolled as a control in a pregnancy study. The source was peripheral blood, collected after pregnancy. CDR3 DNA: TGTGCCAGCAGCTTATTGCAACCAGATAATTCACCCCTCCACTTT. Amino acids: CASSLLQPDNSPLHF.